Listed below are T cell receptor beta chains from one sample, sequenced in a study of blood T cell repertoires in COVID-19. The method was immunoSEQ multiplex PCR; TCRdb's version includes in-frame clones alone and lacks a portion of them. The repertoire holds about 260,000 clones, roughly 80% seen once, with roughly 4% in the top ten. The sample taken for sequencing was PBMCs or T cells enriched from blood (not recorded which). All receptors come from a man under 40 with acute COVID-19. Both conserved end residues are part of each CDR3. D genes are given only for firm matches. Clone sizes are given selectively: once, few, many, or a class where the clone is expanded.

d_call j_call v_call clone_size cdr3_aa cdr3_nt
TRBD2 TRBJ2-1 TRBV19 NA CASSINFAGEFPEQFF TGTGCCAGTAGTATCAACTTTGCGGGAGAGTTCCCCGAGCAGTTCTTC
NA TRBJ1-4 TRBV9 NA CASSATENEKLFF TGTGCCAGCAGCGCAACGGAGAATGAAAAACTGTTTTTT
NA TRBJ1-2 TRBV6-5 NA CASRRDGRGYTF TGTGCCAGCAGGCGGGACGGGCGCGGCTACACCTTC
NA TRBJ1-1 TRBV5-1 NA CASTSEGEAFF TGCGCCAGCACGTCCGAGGGTGAAGCTTTCTTT
TRBD2 TRBJ2-3 TRBV9 NA CASSPGLAGDTQYF TGTGCCAGCAGCCCGGGACTAGCGGGCGATACGCAGTATTTT
TRBD2 TRBJ2-1 TRBV7-9 NA CASSPRLAGREVYHEQFF TGTGCCAGCAGCCCTCGACTAGCGGGGAGGGAGGTCTATCATGAGCAGTTCTTC
NA TRBJ1-2 TRBV6-1 NA CASSDSGGRTGYTF TGTGCCAGCAGTGATAGCGGGGGCAGGACTGGCTACACCTTC
TRBD1 TRBJ1-4 TRBV11-2 NA CASSFEYRDRGIYNEKLFF TGTGCCAGCAGCTTTGAATACCGGGACAGGGGGATTTATAATGAAAAACTGTTTTTT
NA TRBJ1-4 TRBV7-2 NA CASSLGNRVDEKLFF TGTGCCAGCAGCTTGGGTAACAGGGTCGATGAAAAACTGTTTTTT
NA TRBJ2-2 TRBV19 few CASRLDWNTGELFF TGTGCCAGTAGACTAGATTGGAACACCGGGGAGCTGTTTTTT
NA TRBJ1-2 TRBV6-5 NA CATTGNYGYTF TGTGCCACCACGGGGAACTATGGCTACACCTTC